This TCR beta chain was documented in a study of cytomegalovirus exposure and HLA in healthy donors. Germline V gene lookup returns CDR1 MRHNA and CDR2 SNTAGT. The J segment lost 3 bases and the V segment lost 4 bases, leaving 5 bases of the junction unmatched. The CDR3 runs 14 residues. Study-level points and caveats: Later genetic work tied a missense DCLRE1C variant to beta-chain V and J trimming.

PCR was performed using 60 Vbeta and 13 Jbeta primers. Sequenced by immunoSEQ multiplex PCR; TCRdb stores in-frame clones only, minus some. The data show some 90,000 clones, 70% to 85% seen once. Comment on this clone: Its antigen is as yet unknown.

The V call is TRBV6-4, the J call TRBJ1-2; 7 positions match TRBD1. Specimen: PBMCs. The sequence derives from a man aged 55 to 70 in good health and CMV-seronegative. The CDR3 DNA follows: TGTGCCAGCAGTGCGGCGAGGGGGCACTATGGCTACACCTTC. This sequence encodes CASSAARGHYGYTF.